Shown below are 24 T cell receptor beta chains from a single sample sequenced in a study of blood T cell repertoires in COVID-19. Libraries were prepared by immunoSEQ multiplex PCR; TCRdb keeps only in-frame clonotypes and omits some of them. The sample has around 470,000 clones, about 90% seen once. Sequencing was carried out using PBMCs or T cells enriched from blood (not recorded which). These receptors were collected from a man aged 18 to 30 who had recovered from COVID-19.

The CDR3, as DNA: TGTGCCAGCAGCCCCAAACAAAAGACTAGTTTCTCCGGGGAGCTGTTTTTT. As protein: CASSPKQKTSFSGELFF. The chain links TRBV3-1 (or the pseudogene TRBV3-2) to TRBJ2-2, with D possibly matching TRBD2 (6 bases). There are 17 residues in the CDR3. Germline lookup yields CDR1 LGHDT and CDR2 YNNKEL (reference sequence). The V and J ends lost 4 bases and 6 bases respectively, with 21 bases between them.

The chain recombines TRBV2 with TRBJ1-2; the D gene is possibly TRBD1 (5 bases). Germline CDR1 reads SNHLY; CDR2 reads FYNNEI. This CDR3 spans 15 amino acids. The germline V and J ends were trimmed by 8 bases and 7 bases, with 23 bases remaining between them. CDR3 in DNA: TGTGCCAGCCTGTCAGGGCGCGGTTCGCCTTCTGGCTACACCTTC. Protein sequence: CASLSGRGSPSGYTF.

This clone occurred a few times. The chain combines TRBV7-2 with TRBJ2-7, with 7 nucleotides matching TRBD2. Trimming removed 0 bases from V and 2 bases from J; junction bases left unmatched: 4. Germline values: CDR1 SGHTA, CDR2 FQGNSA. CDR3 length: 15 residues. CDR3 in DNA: TGTGCCAGCAGCTTAGCGCAGGGAGGGGCCTACGAGCAGTACTTC. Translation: CASSLAQGGAYEQYF.

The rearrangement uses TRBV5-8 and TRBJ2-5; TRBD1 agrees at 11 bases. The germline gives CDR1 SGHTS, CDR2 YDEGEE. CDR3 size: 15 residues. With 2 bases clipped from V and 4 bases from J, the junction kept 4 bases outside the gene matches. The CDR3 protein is CASSFLGQGGETQYF. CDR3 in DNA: TGTGCCAGCAGCTTTTTGGGACAGGGGGGAGAGACCCAGTACTTC.

This CDR3 reads CASPFGTPNTEAFF. CDR3 bases: TGTGCCAGTCCCTTTGGGACTCCGAACACTGAAGCTTTCTTT. V usage is TRBV6-5 and J usage is TRBJ1-1; TRBD1 might be the D (5 bases). This CDR3 contains 14 residues. Germline values: CDR1 MNHEY, CDR2 SVGAGI. Trimming shortened V by 9 bases and J by 1 base, and 15 bases separated the two germline ends.

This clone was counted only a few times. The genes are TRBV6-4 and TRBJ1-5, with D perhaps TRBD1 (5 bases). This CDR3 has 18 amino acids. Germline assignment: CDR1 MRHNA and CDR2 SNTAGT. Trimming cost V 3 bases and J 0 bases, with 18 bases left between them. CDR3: CASSEWGDGGYSNQPQHF. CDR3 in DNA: TGTGCCAGCAGTGAATGGGGGGACGGTGGGTATAGCAATCAGCCCCAGCATTTT.

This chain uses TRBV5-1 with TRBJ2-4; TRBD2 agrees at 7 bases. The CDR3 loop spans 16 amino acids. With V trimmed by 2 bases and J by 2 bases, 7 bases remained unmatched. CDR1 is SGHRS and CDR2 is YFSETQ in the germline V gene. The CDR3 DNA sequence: TGCGCCAGCAGCTTCTCTAGCGGCGATCCCAAAAACATTCAGTACTTC. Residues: CASSFSSGDPKNIQYF.

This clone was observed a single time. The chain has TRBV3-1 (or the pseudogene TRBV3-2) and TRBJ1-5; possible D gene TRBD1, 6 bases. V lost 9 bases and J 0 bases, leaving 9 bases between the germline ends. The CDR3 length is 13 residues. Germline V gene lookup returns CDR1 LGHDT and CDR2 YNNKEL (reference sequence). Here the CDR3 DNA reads TGTGCCAGTAGACAGGTTAGCAATCAGCCCCAGCATTTT. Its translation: CASRQVSNQPQHF.

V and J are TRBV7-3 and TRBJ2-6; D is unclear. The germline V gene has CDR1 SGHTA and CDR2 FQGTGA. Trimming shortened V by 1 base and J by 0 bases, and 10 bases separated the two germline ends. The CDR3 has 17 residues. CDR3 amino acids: CASSLIPVNSGANVLTF. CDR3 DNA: TGTGCCAGCAGCTTAATTCCAGTTAACTCTGGGGCCAACGTCCTGACTTTC. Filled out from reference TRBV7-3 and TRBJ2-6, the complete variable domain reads GAGVSQTPSNKVTEKGKYVELRCDPISGHTALYWYRQSLGQGPEFLIYFQGTGAADDSGLPNDRFFAVRPEGSVSTLKIQRTERGDSAVYLCASSLIPVNSGANVLTFGAGSRLTVL.

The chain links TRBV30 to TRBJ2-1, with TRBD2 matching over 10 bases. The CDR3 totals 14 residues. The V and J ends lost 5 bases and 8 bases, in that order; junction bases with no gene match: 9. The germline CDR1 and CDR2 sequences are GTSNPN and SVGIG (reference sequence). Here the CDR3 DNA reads TGTGCCTGGTCTAGCGGGAGTAATCGCGATGAGCAGTTCTTC. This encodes CAWSSGSNRDEQFF.

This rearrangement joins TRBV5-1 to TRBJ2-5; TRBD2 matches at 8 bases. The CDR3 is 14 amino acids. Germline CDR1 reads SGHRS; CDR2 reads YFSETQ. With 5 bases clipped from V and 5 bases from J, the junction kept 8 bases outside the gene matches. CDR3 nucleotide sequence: TGCGCCAGCAGGAAAAGCGGGAGCCCGGAGACCCAGTACTTC. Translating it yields CASRKSGSPETQYF.

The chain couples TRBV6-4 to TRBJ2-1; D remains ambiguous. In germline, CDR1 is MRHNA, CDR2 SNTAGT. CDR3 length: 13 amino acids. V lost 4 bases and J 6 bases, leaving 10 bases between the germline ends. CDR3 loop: CASSVLLPNEQFF. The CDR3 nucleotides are TGTGCCAGCAGTGTCCTGCTACCCAATGAGCAGTTCTTC.

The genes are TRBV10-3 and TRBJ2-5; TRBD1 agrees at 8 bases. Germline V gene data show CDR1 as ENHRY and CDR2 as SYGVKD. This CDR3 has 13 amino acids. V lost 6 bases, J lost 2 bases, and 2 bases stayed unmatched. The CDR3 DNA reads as TGTGCCATCAGCAGGGGGCGTCAAGAGACCCAGTACTTC. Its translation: CAISRGRQETQYF.

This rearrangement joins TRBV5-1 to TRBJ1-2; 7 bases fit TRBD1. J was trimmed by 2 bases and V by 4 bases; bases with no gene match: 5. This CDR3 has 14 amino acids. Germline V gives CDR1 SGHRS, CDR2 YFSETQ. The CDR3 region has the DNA TGCGCCAGCAGCAAGGGGACAGCCAACTATGGCTACACCTTC. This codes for CASSKGTANYGYTF.

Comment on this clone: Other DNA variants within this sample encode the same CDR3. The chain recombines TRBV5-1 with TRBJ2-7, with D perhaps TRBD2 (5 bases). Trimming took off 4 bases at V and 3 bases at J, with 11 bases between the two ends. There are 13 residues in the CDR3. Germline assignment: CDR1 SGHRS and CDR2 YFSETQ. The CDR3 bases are TGCGCCAGCAGCCTCGGACGGGACTACGAGCAGTACTTC. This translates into CASSLGRDYEQYF.

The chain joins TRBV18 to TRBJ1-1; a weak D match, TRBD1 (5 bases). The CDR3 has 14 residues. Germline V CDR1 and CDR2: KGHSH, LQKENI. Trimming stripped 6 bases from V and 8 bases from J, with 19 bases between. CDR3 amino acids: CASSDIIPNSEAFF. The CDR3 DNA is TGTGCCAGCTCGGACATTATACCGAACAGCGAAGCTTTCTTT.

CDR3 coding DNA: TGTGCCAGCAGTGAGGGGGACAGCTCTGGAAACACCATATATTTT. Protein: CASSEGDSSGNTIYF. V usage is TRBV2 and J usage is TRBJ1-3, with 7 bases aligning to TRBD1. Germline lookup yields CDR1 SNHLY and CDR2 FYNNEI. With V trimmed by 3 bases and J by 0 bases, 2 bases remained unmatched. The CDR3 sequence is 15 residues long.

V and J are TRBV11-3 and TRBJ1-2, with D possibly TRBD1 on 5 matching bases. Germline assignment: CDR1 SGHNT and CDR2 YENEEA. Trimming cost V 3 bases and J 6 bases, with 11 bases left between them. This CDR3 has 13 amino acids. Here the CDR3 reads CASSFLQANGYTF. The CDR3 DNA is TGTGCCAGCAGCTTCTTACAGGCAAATGGCTACACCTTC.

CDR3 nucleotide sequence: TGTGCCAGCTCACCACCAAGTCCGGGGGCAACTAATGAAAAACTGTTTTTT. Translation gives CASSPPSPGATNEKLFF. The V gene is TRBV18, the J gene TRBJ1-4; D is possibly TRBD1 (5 bases). This CDR3 is built from 17 residues. Between the trimmed V and J ends, which lost 0 bases and 0 bases, there was a span of 11 bases. The germline V gene has CDR1 KGHSH and CDR2 LQKENI.

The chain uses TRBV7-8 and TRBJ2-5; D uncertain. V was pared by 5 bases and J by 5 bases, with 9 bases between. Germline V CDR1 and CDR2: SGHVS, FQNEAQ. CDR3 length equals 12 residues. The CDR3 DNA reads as TGTGCCAGCAGCAGACCCAGGGAGACCCAGTACTTC. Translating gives CASSRPRETQYF.

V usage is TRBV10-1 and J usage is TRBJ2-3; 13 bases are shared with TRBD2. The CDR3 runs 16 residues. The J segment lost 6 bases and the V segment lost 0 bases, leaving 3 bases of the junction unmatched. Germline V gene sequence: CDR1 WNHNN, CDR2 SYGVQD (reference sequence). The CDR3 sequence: CASSESGLAGADTQYF. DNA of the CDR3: TGCGCCAGCAGTGAGTCCGGACTAGCGGGAGCGGATACGCAGTATTTT.

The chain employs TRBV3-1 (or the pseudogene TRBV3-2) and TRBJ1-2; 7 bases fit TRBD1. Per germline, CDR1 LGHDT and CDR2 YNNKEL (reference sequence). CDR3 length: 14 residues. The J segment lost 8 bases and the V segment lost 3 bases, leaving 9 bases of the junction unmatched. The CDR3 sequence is CASSHKQGRHGYTF. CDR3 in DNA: TGTGCCAGCAGCCACAAACAGGGGCGGCACGGCTACACCTTC.

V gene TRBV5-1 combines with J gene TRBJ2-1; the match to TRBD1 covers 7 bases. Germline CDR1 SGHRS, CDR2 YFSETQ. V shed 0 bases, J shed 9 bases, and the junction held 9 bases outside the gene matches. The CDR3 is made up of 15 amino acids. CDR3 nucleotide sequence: TGCGCCAGCAGCTTGGCTCGGCAGGGGGTAGGTGAGCAGTTCTTC. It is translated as CASSLARQGVGEQFF.

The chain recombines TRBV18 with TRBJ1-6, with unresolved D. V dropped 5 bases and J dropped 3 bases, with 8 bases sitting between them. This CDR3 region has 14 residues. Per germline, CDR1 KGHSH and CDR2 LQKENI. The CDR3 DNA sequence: TGTGCCAGCTCAGGAGGTGACTATAATTCACCCCTCCACTTT. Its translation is CASSGGDYNSPLHF.